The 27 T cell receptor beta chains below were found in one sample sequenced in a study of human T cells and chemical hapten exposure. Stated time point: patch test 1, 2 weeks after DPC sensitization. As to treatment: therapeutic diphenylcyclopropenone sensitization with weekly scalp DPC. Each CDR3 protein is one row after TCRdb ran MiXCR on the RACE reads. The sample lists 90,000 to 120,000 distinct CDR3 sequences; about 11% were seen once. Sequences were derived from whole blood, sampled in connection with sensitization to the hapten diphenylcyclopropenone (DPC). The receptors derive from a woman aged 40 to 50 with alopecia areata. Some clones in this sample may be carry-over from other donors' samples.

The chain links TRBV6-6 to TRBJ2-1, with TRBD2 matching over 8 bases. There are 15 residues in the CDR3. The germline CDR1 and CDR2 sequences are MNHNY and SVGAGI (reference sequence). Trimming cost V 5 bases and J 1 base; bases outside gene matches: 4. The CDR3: CASSKLAASYNEQFF. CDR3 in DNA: TGTGCCAGCAGTAAACTAGCGGCTTCCTACAATGAGCAGTTCTTC.

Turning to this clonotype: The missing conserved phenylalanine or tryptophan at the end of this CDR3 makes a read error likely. In nucleotides, the CDR3 is TGTGCCAGCAGTGGGGACAGGGGCCTAGCCAAAAACATTCAGTACTTA. Translating it yields CASSGDRGLAKNIQYL. The chain combines TRBV28 with TRBJ2-4; 10 positions agree with TRBD1. This CDR3 contains 16 residues. V lost 5 bases to trimming and J lost 0 bases; unmatched junction nucleotides: 4. The V gene's germline CDR1 is MDHEN and CDR2 SYDVKM.

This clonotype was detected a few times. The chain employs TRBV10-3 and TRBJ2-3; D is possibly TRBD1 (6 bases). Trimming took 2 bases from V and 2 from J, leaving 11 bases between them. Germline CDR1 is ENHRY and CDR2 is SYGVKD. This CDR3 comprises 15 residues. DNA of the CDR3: TGTGCCATCAGTGAGACAGGGACGAACACAGATACGCAGTATTTT. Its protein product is CAISETGTNTDTQYF.

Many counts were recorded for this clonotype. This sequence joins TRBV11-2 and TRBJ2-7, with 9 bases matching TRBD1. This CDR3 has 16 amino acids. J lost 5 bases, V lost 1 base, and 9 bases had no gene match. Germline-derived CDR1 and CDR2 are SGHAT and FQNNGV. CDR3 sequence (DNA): TGTGCCAGCAGCTTAGTGGGGACAGGGCTCCAGAACGAGCAGTACTTC. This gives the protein CASSLVGTGLQNEQYF.

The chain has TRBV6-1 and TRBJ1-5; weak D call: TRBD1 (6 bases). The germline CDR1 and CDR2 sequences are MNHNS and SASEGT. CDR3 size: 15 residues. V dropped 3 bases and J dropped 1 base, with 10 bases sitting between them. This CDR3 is CASSDSTGSNQPQHF. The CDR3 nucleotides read TGTGCCAGCAGTGACTCTACAGGGAGCAATCAGCCCCAGCATTTT.

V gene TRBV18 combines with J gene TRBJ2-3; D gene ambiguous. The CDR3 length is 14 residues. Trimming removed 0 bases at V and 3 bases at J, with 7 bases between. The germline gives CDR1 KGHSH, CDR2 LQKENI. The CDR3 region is CASSPPAETDTQYF. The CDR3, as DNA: TGTGCCAGCTCACCACCGGCTGAAACAGATACGCAGTATTTT.

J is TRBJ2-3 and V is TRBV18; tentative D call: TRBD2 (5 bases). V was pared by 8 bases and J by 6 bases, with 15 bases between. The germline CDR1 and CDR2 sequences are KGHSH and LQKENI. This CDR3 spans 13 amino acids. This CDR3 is CASSGLYGDTQYF. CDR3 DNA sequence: TGTGCCAGCAGTGGACTCTACGGCGATACGCAGTATTTT.

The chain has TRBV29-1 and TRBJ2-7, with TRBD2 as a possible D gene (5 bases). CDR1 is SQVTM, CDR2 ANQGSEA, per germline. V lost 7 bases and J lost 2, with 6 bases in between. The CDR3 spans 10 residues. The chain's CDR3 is CSAGTYEQYF. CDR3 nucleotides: TGCAGCGCCGGGACCTACGAGCAGTACTTC.

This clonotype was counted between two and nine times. DNA of the CDR3: TGTGCCAGCAGCTCGGACGGGACCTCCTACGAGCAGTACTTC. This translates into CASSSDGTSYEQYF. The gene calls are TRBV7-2 and TRBJ2-7; possibly TRBD1 or TRBD2 for D (5 bases each). The ends were cut back, 4 bases at V and 0 bases at J, with 10 bases in the middle. Germline values: CDR1 SGHTA, CDR2 FQGNSA. This CDR3 has 14 residues.

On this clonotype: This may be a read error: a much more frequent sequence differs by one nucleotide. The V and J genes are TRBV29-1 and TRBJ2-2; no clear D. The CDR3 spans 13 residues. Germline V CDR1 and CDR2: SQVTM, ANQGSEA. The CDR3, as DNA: TGCAACGTCGACCGTTCGAACACCGGGGAGCTGTTTTTT. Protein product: CNVDRSNTGELFF.

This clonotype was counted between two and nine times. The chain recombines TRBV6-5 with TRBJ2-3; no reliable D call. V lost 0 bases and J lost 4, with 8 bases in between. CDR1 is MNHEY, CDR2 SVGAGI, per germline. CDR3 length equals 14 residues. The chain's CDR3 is CASSYSSRSDTQYF. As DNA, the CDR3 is TGTGCCAGCAGTTACTCCTCCAGATCAGATACGCAGTATTTT.

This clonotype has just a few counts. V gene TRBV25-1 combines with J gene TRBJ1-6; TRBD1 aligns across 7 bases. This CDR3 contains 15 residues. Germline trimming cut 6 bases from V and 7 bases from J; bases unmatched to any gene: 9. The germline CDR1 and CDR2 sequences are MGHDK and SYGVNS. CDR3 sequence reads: CASSQGGQLNSPLHF. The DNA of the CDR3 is TGTGCCAGCAGCCAAGGGGGACAGCTAAATTCACCCCTCCACTTT.

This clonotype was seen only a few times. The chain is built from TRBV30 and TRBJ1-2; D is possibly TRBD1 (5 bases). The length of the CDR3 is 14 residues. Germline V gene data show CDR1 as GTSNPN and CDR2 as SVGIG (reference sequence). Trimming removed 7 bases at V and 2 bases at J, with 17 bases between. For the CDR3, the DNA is TGTGCCTTCACGATCAGACAGAGAAACTATGGCTACACCTTC. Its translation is CAFTIRQRNYGYTF.

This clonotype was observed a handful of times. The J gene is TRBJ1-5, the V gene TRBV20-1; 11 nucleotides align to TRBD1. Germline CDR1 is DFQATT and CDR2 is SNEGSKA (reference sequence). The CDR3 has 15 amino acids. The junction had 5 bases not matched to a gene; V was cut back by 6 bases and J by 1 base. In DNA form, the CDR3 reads TGCAGTGCCCCTGGGACAGGGGGGAGCAATCAGCCCCAGCATTTT. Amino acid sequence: CSAPGTGGSNQPQHF.

The CDR3 loop is CASSPITSGRANEQFF. The CDR3 coding sequence is TGTGCCAGCTCACCGATCACTAGCGGGAGGGCCAATGAGCAGTTCTTC. V usage is TRBV18 and J usage is TRBJ2-1, with 13 positions matching TRBD2. This CDR3 contains 16 residues. CDR1 and CDR2 from the germline V gene are KGHSH and LQKENI. V was clipped by 3 bases and J by 6 bases; unmatched bases: 5.

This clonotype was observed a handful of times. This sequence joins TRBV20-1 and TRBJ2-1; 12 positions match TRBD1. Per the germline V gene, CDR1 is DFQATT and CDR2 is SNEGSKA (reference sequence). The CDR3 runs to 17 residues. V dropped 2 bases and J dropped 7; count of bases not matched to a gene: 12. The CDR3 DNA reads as TGCAGTGCTAGAAACCCCCCGGGACAGGGGGCGGGAAATGAGCAGTTCTTC. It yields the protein CSARNPPGQGAGNEQFF.

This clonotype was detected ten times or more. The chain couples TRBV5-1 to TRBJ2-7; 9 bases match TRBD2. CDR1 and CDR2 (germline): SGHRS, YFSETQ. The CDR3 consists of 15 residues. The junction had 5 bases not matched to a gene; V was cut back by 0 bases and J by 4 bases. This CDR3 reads CASSLGTSEKYEQYF. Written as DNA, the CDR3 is TGCGCCAGCAGCTTGGGGACTAGCGAGAAATACGAGCAGTACTTC.

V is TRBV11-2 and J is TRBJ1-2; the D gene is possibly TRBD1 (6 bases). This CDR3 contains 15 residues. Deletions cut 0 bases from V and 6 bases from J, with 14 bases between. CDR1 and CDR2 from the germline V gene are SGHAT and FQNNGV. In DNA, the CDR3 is TGTGCCAGCAGCTTAGAGCGGGGGGCAGTCGATGGCTACACCTTC. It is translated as CASSLERGAVDGYTF.

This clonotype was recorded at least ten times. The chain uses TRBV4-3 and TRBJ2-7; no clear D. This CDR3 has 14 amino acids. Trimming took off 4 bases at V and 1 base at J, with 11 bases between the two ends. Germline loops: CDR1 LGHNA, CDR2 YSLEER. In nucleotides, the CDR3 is TGCGCCAGCAGCCTAGGGCAGCCATCCTACGAGCAGTACTTC. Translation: CASSLGQPSYEQYF.

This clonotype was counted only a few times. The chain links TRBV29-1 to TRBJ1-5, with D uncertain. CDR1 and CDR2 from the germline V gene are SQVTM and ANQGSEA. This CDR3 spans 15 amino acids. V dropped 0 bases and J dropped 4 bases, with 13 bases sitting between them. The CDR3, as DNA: TGCAGCGTTGAAGATCCCCGGGGAGGGAATCAGCCCCAGCATTTT. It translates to CSVEDPRGGNQPQHF.

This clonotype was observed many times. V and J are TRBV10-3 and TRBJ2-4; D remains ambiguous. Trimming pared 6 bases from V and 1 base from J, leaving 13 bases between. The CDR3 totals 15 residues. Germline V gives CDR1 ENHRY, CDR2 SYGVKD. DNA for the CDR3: TGTGCCATCAGCCAAGCAGCGCTGGCCAAAAACATTCAGTACTTC. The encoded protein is CAISQAALAKNIQYF.

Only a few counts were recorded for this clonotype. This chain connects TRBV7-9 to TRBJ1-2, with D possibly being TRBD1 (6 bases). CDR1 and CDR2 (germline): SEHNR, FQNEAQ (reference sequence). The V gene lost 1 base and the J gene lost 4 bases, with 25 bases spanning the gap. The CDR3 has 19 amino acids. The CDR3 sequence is CASSLVLGGRGYTSYGYTF. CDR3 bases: TGTGCCAGCAGCTTAGTTCTAGGGGGTCGTGGCTACACTTCCTATGGCTACACCTTC.

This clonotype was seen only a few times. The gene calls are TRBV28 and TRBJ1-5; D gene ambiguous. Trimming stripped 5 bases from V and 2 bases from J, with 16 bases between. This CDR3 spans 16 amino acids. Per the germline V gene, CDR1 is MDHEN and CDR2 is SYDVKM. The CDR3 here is CASSLRSVGGNQPQHF. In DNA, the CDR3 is TGTGCCAGCAGTCTCCGATCGGTCGGCGGCAATCAGCCCCAGCATTTT.

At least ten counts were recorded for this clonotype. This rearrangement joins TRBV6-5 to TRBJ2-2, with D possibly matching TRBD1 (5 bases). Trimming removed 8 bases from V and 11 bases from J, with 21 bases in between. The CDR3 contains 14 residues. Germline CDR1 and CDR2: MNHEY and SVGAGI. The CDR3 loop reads CASRTGPPTHELFF. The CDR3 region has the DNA TGTGCCAGCCGTACAGGCCCCCCCACCCATGAGCTGTTTTTT.

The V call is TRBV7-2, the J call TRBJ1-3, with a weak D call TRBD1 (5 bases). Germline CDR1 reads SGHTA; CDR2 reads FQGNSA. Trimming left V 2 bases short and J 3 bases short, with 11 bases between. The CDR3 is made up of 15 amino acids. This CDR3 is CASSLSGGVGNTIYF. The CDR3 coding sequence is TGTGCCAGCAGCTTAAGCGGGGGGGTTGGAAACACCATATATTTT.

The CDR3 region has the DNA TGTGCCACAACAGCAGGGGGCCCCCTTATCTATGGCTACACCTTC. It codes for CATTAGGPLIYGYTF. This chain uses TRBV7-2 with TRBJ1-2, with TRBD1 matching 8 bases. The V segment lost 10 bases and the J segment 4 bases; nucleotides outside the gene matches: 14. The germline V gene has CDR1 SGHTA and CDR2 FQGNSA. CDR3 length equals 15 residues.

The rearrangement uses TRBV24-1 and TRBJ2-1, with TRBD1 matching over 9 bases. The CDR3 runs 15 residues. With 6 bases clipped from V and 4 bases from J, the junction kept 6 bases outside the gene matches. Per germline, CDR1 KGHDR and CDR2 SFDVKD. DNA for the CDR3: TGTGCCACCAGTACCGGGACAGGGTTGTACAATGAGCAGTTCTTC. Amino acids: CATSTGTGLYNEQFF.